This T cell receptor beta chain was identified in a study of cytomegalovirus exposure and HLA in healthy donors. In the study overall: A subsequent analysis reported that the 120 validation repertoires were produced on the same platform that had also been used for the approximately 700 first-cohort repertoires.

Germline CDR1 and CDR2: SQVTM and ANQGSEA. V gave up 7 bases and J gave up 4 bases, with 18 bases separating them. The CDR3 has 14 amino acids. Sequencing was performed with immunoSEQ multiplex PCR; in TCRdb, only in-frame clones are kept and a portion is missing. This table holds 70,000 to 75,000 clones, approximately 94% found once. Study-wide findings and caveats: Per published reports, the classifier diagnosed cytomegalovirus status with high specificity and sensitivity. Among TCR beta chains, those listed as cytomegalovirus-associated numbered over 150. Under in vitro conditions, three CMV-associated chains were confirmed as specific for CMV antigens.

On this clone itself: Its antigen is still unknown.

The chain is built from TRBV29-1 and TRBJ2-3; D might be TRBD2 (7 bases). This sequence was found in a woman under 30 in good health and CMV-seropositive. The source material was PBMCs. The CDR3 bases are TGCAGCGCTCGGGGAGGGGGAGGGCCAGATACGCAGTATTTT. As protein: CSARGGGGPDTQYF.